The 29 T cell receptor beta chains below come from one sample, sequenced in a study of blood T cell repertoires in COVID-19. Sequencing was performed with immunoSEQ multiplex PCR; in TCRdb, only in-frame clones are kept and a portion is missing. The sample shows 410,000 or so clones, around nine tenths of them seen only once. Sequencing used peripheral blood. Receptors were obtained from a woman aged 40 to 49 with COVID-19, enrolled during active disease.

This chain joins TRBV7-3 and TRBJ2-1; D is perhaps TRBD2 (5 bases). V was shortened by 5 bases and J by 4 bases, with 18 bases between the two germline ends. This CDR3 spans 16 amino acids. CDR1 SGHTA and CDR2 FQGTGA come from the germline V gene. CDR3 bases: TGTGCCAGCAGCCTACAAACCTCGTCGGGATACAATGAGCAGTTCTTC. Translated: CASSLQTSSGYNEQFF.

The V call is TRBV6-5, the J call TRBJ2-7; 9 nucleotides line up with TRBD2. With V trimmed by 5 bases and J by 6 bases, 8 bases remained unmatched. The germline gives CDR1 MNHEY, CDR2 SVGAGI. The CDR3 is made up of 14 amino acids. The CDR3 coding sequence is TGTGCCAGCAGTCCCGGGACTAGCCTTGGCGAGCAGTACTTC. Translated: CASSPGTSLGEQYF.

This clone came up once. This chain uses TRBV9 with TRBJ2-2; TRBD2 matches 8 bases. The CDR3 has 14 amino acids. The V gene end was trimmed by 4 bases and the J gene end by 7 bases; junction bases not matched to a gene: 6. Germline-derived CDR1 and CDR2 are SGDLS and YYNGEE. The DNA of the CDR3 is TGTGCCAGCAGCTTTAGCGGGAAGGACGGGGAGCTGTTTTTT. Translated, it gives CASSFSGKDGELFF.

This chain connects TRBV6-2 or TRBV6-3 to TRBJ2-2; the D gene is possibly TRBD1 (6 bases). The V gene lost 5 bases and the J gene lost 0 bases, with 10 bases spanning the gap. There are 15 residues in the CDR3. CDR1 and CDR2 (germline): MNHEY, SVGEGT. The CDR3: CASSRQVPNTGELFF. The CDR3 region has the DNA TGTGCCAGCAGTCGACAGGTTCCGAACACCGGGGAGCTGTTTTTT.

This chain links TRBV3-1 (or the pseudogene TRBV3-2) with TRBJ2-6; no clear D gene. Trimming took off 0 bases at V and 1 base at J, with 16 bases between the two ends. The CDR3 is 19 residues long. The germline gives CDR1 LGHDT, CDR2 YNNKEL (reference sequence). The CDR3 protein is CASSQEWAGLRSGANVLTF. The CDR3 DNA is TGTGCCAGCAGCCAAGAGTGGGCAGGATTAAGGTCTGGGGCCAACGTCCTGACTTTC.

V and J are TRBV5-1 and TRBJ1-3; D is perhaps TRBD1 (6 bases). This CDR3 is 15 amino acids long. Trimming cost V 4 bases and J 0 bases, with 11 bases left between them. In germline, CDR1 is SGHRS, CDR2 YFSETQ. This chain's CDR3 is CASSPDSHSGNTIYF. In DNA form, the CDR3 reads TGCGCCAGCAGCCCGGACAGCCACTCTGGAAACACCATATATTTT.

The chain is built from TRBV6-6 and TRBJ1-4, with D possibly matching TRBD1 (5 bases). Germline CDR1 MNHNY, CDR2 SVGAGI (reference sequence). The CDR3 loop spans 14 amino acids. V was trimmed by 5 bases and J by 10 bases, leaving 17 bases between them. Here the CDR3 reads CASSLTGTHGKLFF. The CDR3 DNA is TGTGCCAGCAGTCTTACCGGGACTCACGGAAAACTGTTTTTT.

The gene calls are TRBV7-8 and TRBJ1-3; a weak D match, TRBD1 (5 bases). Germline CDR1 SGHVS, CDR2 FQNEAQ. The CDR3 covers 16 residues. V shed 1 base and J shed 4 bases, with 14 bases lying between them. CDR3 DNA sequence: TGTGCCAGCAGCTTAGTCGACAGCTATTTAGGAAACACCATATATTTT. Translated: CASSLVDSYLGNTIYF.

The chain has TRBV7-2 and TRBJ2-1; 9 bases are a match to TRBD2. Germline V CDR1 and CDR2: SGHTA, FQGNSA. V dropped 5 bases and J dropped 10; count of bases not matched to a gene: 15. The CDR3 sequence is 16 residues long. The chain's CDR3 is CASSREVGLASLEQFF. In DNA form, the CDR3 reads TGTGCCAGCAGCCGTGAAGTAGGACTAGCGAGCCTCGAGCAGTTCTTC.

This clone was counted between two and nine times. This chain uses TRBV6-4 with TRBJ2-1; 10 nucleotides match TRBD2. V shed 3 bases, J shed 8 bases, and the junction held 4 bases outside the gene matches. This CDR3 region has 14 residues. The germline V gene encodes CDR1 MRHNA and CDR2 SNTAGT. The CDR3 DNA reads TGTGCCAGCAGTGAGGCTAGCGGGAGCCATGAGCAGTTCTTC. This encodes CASSEASGSHEQFF.

The CDR3 region is CASSLAVRGRGQETQYF. The CDR3 bases are TGTGCCAGCAGCTTGGCCGTGCGGGGGAGAGGCCAAGAGACCCAGTACTTC. The chain has TRBV5-4 and TRBJ2-5, with TRBD2 matching 7 bases. The CDR3 has 17 amino acids. The ends lost 0 bases at V and 1 base at J; junction bases unmatched: 9. Per the germline V gene, CDR1 is SGHNT and CDR2 is YYREEE (reference sequence).

About this clone itself: Other DNA sequences from this sample encode an identical CDR3 as well. The rearrangement links TRBV7-3 to TRBJ1-2; D ambiguous. Trimming stripped 2 bases from V and 5 bases from J, with 9 bases between. CDR3 length: 13 amino acids. CDR1 is SGHTA, CDR2 FQGTGA, per germline. CDR3 sequence reads: CASSLGHGYGYTF. The CDR3 nucleotides are TGTGCCAGCAGCTTAGGGCATGGGTATGGCTACACCTTC.

The V gene is TRBV5-4, the J gene TRBJ2-7, with TRBD1 matching over 10 bases. The CDR3 contains 15 residues. Germline V gives CDR1 SGHNT, CDR2 YYREEE (reference sequence). V shed 4 bases, J shed 1 base, and the junction held 5 bases outside the gene matches. The CDR3 nucleotides are TGTGCCAGCAGCGCCGGGACAGGGGAATCCTACGAGCAGTACTTC. Its translation: CASSAGTGESYEQYF.

The chain joins TRBV19 to TRBJ2-1; TRBD1 matches at 11 bases. Germline lookup yields CDR1 LNHDA and CDR2 SQIVND (reference sequence). With V trimmed by 4 bases and J by 9 bases, 11 bases remained unmatched. The CDR3 contains 16 residues. The CDR3 sequence: CASSNFRDRGIGEQFF. CDR3 nucleotide sequence: TGTGCCAGTAGTAACTTCCGGGACAGGGGGATTGGTGAGCAGTTCTTC.

The chain recombines TRBV6-5 with TRBJ2-7; 8 positions agree with TRBD2. V shed 10 bases, J shed 4 bases, and the junction held 9 bases outside the gene matches. The length of the CDR3 is 13 residues. Per the germline V gene, CDR1 is MNHEY and CDR2 is SVGAGI. The CDR3 sequence is CATSLAGGYEQYF. The DNA of the CDR3 is TGTGCCACCTCCCTGGCGGGAGGTTACGAGCAGTACTTC.

The table lists this clone with many counts. This chain joins TRBV5-1 and TRBJ2-7; the D is unclear. There are 15 residues in the CDR3. CDR1 SGHRS and CDR2 YFSETQ come from the germline V gene. V lost 2 bases and J 5 bases, leaving 17 bases between the germline ends. CDR3: CASSFSGDPEDEQYF. The CDR3 nucleotides read TGCGCCAGCAGCTTTTCGGGTGATCCTGAGGACGAGCAGTACTTC.

This chain uses TRBV18 with TRBJ1-5; no clear D. CDR1 and CDR2 (germline): KGHSH, LQKENI. V lost 8 bases, J lost 4 bases, and 15 bases lay in between. The CDR3 is 14 amino acids. The CDR3 DNA sequence: TGTGCCAGCCAAGTGGGAGGGTCGAATCAGCCCCAGCATTTT. Its translation: CASQVGGSNQPQHF.

The chain couples TRBV30 to TRBJ1-5; D is undetermined. CDR3 length: 14 residues. V lost 0 bases and J 4 bases, leaving 10 bases between the germline ends. The V gene's germline CDR1 is GTSNPN and CDR2 SVGIG (reference sequence). This chain's CDR3 is CAWSVHGLNQPQHF. CDR3 DNA sequence: TGTGCCTGGAGTGTACACGGGTTAAATCAGCCCCAGCATTTT.

The gene calls are TRBV28 and TRBJ1-1, with D possibly TRBD1 on 5 matching bases. The CDR3 spans 14 residues. V dropped 3 bases and J dropped 4 bases, with 12 bases sitting between them. The V gene's germline CDR1 is MDHEN and CDR2 SYDVKM. The CDR3 here is CASSFWRDSTEAFF. CDR3 coding DNA: TGTGCCAGCAGTTTCTGGAGGGACTCCACTGAAGCTTTCTTT.

Regarding this clone: Within the sample, other DNA sequences also encode this same CDR3. V usage is TRBV28 and J usage is TRBJ1-1; tentative D call: TRBD1 (6 bases). The CDR3 runs to 15 residues. Germline assignment: CDR1 MDHEN and CDR2 SYDVKM. V was pared by 5 bases and J by 2 bases, with 15 bases between. The CDR3 sequence: CASSPRGGGNTEAFF. CDR3 nucleotides: TGTGCCAGCAGTCCACGGGGAGGGGGAAACACTGAAGCTTTCTTT. The variable domain in full, with the rest retrieved from reference TRBV28 and TRBJ1-1, is DVKVTQSSRYLVKRTGEKVFLECVQDMDHENMFWYRQDPGLGLRLIYFSYDVKMKEKGDIPEGYSVSREKKERFSLILESASTNQTSMYLCASSPRGGGNTEAFFGQGTRLTVV.

The chain has TRBV5-1 and TRBJ2-7; TRBD2 might be the D (5 bases). Germline V CDR1 and CDR2: SGHRS, YFSETQ. With 0 bases removed from V and 7 bases from J, the gap between germline ends came to 17 bases. The CDR3 loop spans 15 amino acids. This CDR3 reads CASSLVGPGSKEQYF. The CDR3, as DNA: TGCGCCAGCAGCTTGGTGGGCCCGGGATCTAAAGAGCAGTACTTC.

The chain recombines TRBV27 with TRBJ2-1; possible D gene TRBD1, 6 bases. The CDR3 totals 15 residues. V gave up 6 bases and J gave up 2 bases, with 14 bases separating them. Per germline, CDR1 MNHEY and CDR2 SMNVEV (reference sequence). The CDR3 DNA reads as TGTGCCAGCAGATTACTCAGGGGTCCCTACAATGAGCAGTTCTTC. Its translation: CASRLLRGPYNEQFF.

This clone was observed a handful of times. This sequence joins TRBV7-8 and TRBJ2-7; TRBD1 matches at 7 bases. With 2 bases clipped from V and 5 bases from J, the junction kept 9 bases outside the gene matches. CDR1 and CDR2 from the germline V gene are SGHVS and FQNEAQ. The CDR3 is 15 amino acids. The CDR3 spells CASSLLDRVFHEQYF. CDR3 DNA: TGTGCCAGCAGCTTACTCGACAGGGTCTTCCACGAGCAGTACTTC.

V is TRBV12-3 or TRBV12-4 and J is TRBJ1-3; no definite D call. V was pared by 10 bases and J by 4 bases, with 14 bases between. This CDR3 is built from 13 residues. The CDR3 loop is CATSSTVGNTIYF. The CDR3 DNA follows: TGTGCCACCTCTAGTACGGTGGGAAACACCATATATTTT.

V and J are TRBV6-6 and TRBJ1-1, with TRBD1 matching over 8 bases. V was pared by 4 bases and J by 3 bases, with 10 bases of the junction left unmatched. Germline CDR1 reads MNHNY; CDR2 reads SVGAGI (reference sequence). The CDR3 totals 16 residues. CDR3 bases: TGTGCCAGCAGTTTCGGACAGGGTTTGATGGACACTGAAGCTTTCTTT. Translation gives CASSFGQGLMDTEAFF.

The rearrangement links TRBV7-8 to TRBJ1-3; no clear D. The V end was cut by 4 bases, the J end by 4 bases, with 20 bases between. Germline-derived CDR1 and CDR2 are SGHVS and FQNEAQ. This CDR3 comprises 17 residues. CDR3 DNA: TGTGCCAGCAGCTCCCAAAGCGGGGTTAGCTGGGGAAACACCATATATTTT. This translates into CASSSQSGVSWGNTIYF.

J is TRBJ1-1 and V is TRBV28; 11 nucleotides match TRBD1. The CDR3 extends over 15 amino acids. J gave up 4 bases and V 5 bases, and 6 bases lay outside the gene matches. Per germline, CDR1 MDHEN and CDR2 SYDVKM. CDR3 protein: CASSAGGTGGTEAFF. The CDR3 bases are TGTGCCAGCAGTGCGGGAGGGACAGGGGGCACTGAAGCTTTCTTT. Filled out from reference TRBV28 and TRBJ1-1, the complete variable domain reads DVKVTQSSRYLVKRTGEKVFLECVQDMDHENMFWYRQDPGLGLRLIYFSYDVKMKEKGDIPEGYSVSREKKERFSLILESASTNQTSMYLCASSAGGTGGTEAFFGQGTRLTVV.

V and J are TRBV11-1 and TRBJ2-3; D is uncertain. CDR3 length equals 13 residues. The V end lost 5 bases, the J end lost 3 bases, and 9 bases lay between the germline ends. Per germline, CDR1 SGHAT and CDR2 FQDESV (reference sequence). As DNA, the CDR3 is TGTGCCAGCAGCCCAGGCCTGACAGATACGCAGTATTTT. This sequence encodes CASSPGLTDTQYF.

The V gene is TRBV6-5, the J gene TRBJ1-5; D might be TRBD1 (5 bases). The CDR3 covers 15 residues. V dropped 2 bases and J dropped 0 bases, with 8 bases sitting between them. Germline lookup yields CDR1 MNHEY and CDR2 SVGAGI. The CDR3 nucleotides are TGTGCCAGCAGTTACGTCGGGGGTAGCAATCAGCCCCAGCATTTT. It encodes CASSYVGGSNQPQHF.